The entry that follows covers one T cell receptor (beta chain) sequence. The CDR3 spans 11 residues. Germline V CDR1 and CDR2: DFQATT, SNEGSKA (reference sequence). The treatment: randomized to nivolumab then ipilimumab (arm A) or the reverse (arm B). No patient had prior DNA-damaging chemotherapy. This entry is derived from a study of sequential checkpoint blockade in melanoma. Whole-study context: Patients were randomized 1:1 to nivolumab-then-ipilimumab or ipilimumab-then-nivolumab first-line.

Measured with immunoSEQ multiplex PCR; TCRdb has only the in-frame clones, and not every one. The sample contains roughly 20,000 clones, more than 70% of which appear only once. The rearrangement joins TRBV20-1 to TRBJ1-1, with 8 bases fitting TRBD1. Sequenced material: CD8+ T cells sorted from blood (inferred from file names), taken from a patient given nivolumab and ipilimumab in sequence. The clonotype was recovered from a human donor with melanoma. CDR3 DNA sequence: TGCAGGGCAGGACAGGGTACTGAAGCTTTCTTT. Encoded protein: CRAGQGTEAFF.